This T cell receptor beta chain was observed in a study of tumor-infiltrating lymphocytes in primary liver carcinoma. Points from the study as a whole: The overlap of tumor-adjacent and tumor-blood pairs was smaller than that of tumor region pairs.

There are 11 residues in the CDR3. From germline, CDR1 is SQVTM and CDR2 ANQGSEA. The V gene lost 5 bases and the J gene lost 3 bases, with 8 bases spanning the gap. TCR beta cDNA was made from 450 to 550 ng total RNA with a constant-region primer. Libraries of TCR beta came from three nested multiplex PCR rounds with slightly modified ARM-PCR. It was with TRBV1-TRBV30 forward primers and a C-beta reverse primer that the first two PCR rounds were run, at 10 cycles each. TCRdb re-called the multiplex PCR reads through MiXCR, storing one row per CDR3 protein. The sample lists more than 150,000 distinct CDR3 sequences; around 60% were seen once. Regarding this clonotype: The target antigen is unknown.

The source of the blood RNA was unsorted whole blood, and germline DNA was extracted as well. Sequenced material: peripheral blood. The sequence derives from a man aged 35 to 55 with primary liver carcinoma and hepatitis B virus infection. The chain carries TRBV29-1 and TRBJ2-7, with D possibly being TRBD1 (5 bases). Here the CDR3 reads CSVTTDYEQYF. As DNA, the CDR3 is TGCAGCGTTACGACAGACTACGAGCAGTACTTC.